This T cell receptor (beta chain) came from a study of blood T cell repertoires in COVID-19. Study at large: The United States, Italy and Spain supplied acute and convalescent COVID-19 samples.

Per the study methods: Estimation of nucleated cell counts relied on the amplification of reference gene primers. TCRdb keeps only in-frame clones here, not all; method: immunoSEQ multiplex PCR. D and trimming were read from the DNA, whereas the V and J calls and clone size are those reported in that table. The data contain about 160,000 clones, about 93% of them singletons. Trimming removed 5 bases from V and 2 bases from J, with 12 bases in between. CDR3 length: 15 residues. Per germline, CDR1 KGHDR and CDR2 SFDVKD. The TCR was taken from a woman aged 50 to 60 with acute or convalescent COVID-19. Sequencing was carried out using peripheral blood. This rearrangement joins TRBV24-1 to TRBJ1-5; weak D call: TRBD1 (6 bases). The CDR3 DNA sequence: TGTGCCACCAGTGCGCGACAGGATGGCAATCAGCCCCAGCATTTT. The encoded protein is CATSARQDGNQPQHF.